These T cell receptor beta chains were read from a single sample in a study of identifying expanded T cells in peripheral blood. Assay: immunoSEQ multiplex PCR; the TCRdb copy retains only in-frame clones and omits some. The sample yields 70,000 to 100,000 clones, 85% to 90% seen once. Sequenced sample: blood. Receptors were obtained from a person between 18 and 75 years old in good health. CDR3s include the opening cysteine and the closing phenylalanine or tryptophan. The order of the fields is J gene, V gene, D gene, clone size, CDR3 protein, CDR3 DNA. D genes are given only for firm matches. Expanded clones get a size class; other rows say once, few or many, or leave the size out.

j_call: TRBJ1-2; v_call: TRBV19; d_call: NA; clone_size: NA; cdr3_aa: CASSGTRSPVYGYTF; cdr3_nt: TGTGCCAGTAGCGGGACTCGATCGCCGGTCTATGGCTACACCTTC
j_call: TRBJ1-1; v_call: TRBV10-1; d_call: NA; clone_size: once; cdr3_aa: CASKGLLNTEAFF; cdr3_nt: TGCGCCAGCAAAGGCCTTTTGAACACTGAAGCTTTCTTT
j_call: TRBJ1-5; v_call: TRBV10-3; d_call: TRBD1; clone_size: NA; cdr3_aa: CATRRGQLNQPQHF; cdr3_nt: TGTGCCACCAGAAGGGGACAGTTGAATCAGCCCCAGCATTTT
j_call: TRBJ2-3; v_call: TRBV30; d_call: TRBD2; clone_size: NA; cdr3_aa: CAWSAGTRWDRDTQYF; cdr3_nt: TGTGCCTGGAGTGCCGGGACTAGATGGGATCGAGATACGCAGTATTTT
j_call: TRBJ1-1; v_call: TRBV5-1; d_call: NA; clone_size: NA; cdr3_aa: CASSPYMNTEAFF; cdr3_nt: TGCGCCAGCAGCCCGTACATGAACACTGAAGCTTTCTTT
j_call: TRBJ2-7; v_call: TRBV6-5; d_call: TRBD1; clone_size: NA; cdr3_aa: CASSYYDRGQQYF; cdr3_nt: TGTGCCAGCAGTTACTACGACAGGGGGCAGCAGTACTTC
j_call: TRBJ2-1; v_call: TRBV5-1; d_call: NA; clone_size: NA; cdr3_aa: CASSLGQGNEQFF; cdr3_nt: TGCGCCAGCAGCTTGGGGCAGGGTAATGAGCAGTTCTTC
j_call: TRBJ2-3; v_call: TRBV6-4; d_call: NA; clone_size: NA; cdr3_aa: CASSDSGEIDTQYF; cdr3_nt: TGTGCCAGCAGTGATTCTGGGGAGATAGATACGCAGTATTTT
j_call: TRBJ2-1; v_call: TRBV28; d_call: NA; clone_size: NA; cdr3_aa: CASSPRGEQFF; cdr3_nt: TGTGCCAGCAGTCCGAGGGGAGAGCAGTTCTTC
j_call: TRBJ2-7; v_call: TRBV28; d_call: TRBD1; clone_size: once; cdr3_aa: CASSTTRDRGPYF; cdr3_nt: TGTGCCAGCAGTACCACCCGGGACAGGGGGCCGTACTTC
j_call: TRBJ1-4; v_call: TRBV28; d_call: TRBD1; clone_size: NA; cdr3_aa: CASTNAYRGDEKLFF; cdr3_nt: TGTGCCAGCACCAATGCCTACAGGGGAGACGAAAAACTGTTTTTT
j_call: TRBJ2-5; v_call: TRBV27; d_call: TRBD2; clone_size: NA; cdr3_aa: CASRELAGNQETQYF; cdr3_nt: TGTGCCAGCAGGGAATTAGCGGGAAACCAAGAGACCCAGTACTTC
j_call: TRBJ2-3; v_call: TRBV5-1; d_call: NA; clone_size: NA; cdr3_aa: CASSLGTEATDTQYF; cdr3_nt: TGCGCCAGCAGCTTAGGGACTGAGGCAACAGATACGCAGTATTTT
j_call: TRBJ2-1; v_call: TRBV6-4; d_call: NA; clone_size: many; cdr3_aa: CASSPGTYPNEQFF; cdr3_nt: TGTGCCAGCAGTCCCGGGACTTATCCCAATGAGCAGTTCTTC
j_call: TRBJ2-1; v_call: TRBV6-5; d_call: TRBD2; clone_size: NA; cdr3_aa: CASSSLAGGYNEQFF; cdr3_nt: TGTGCCAGCAGTTCACTAGCGGGGGGATACAATGAGCAGTTCTTC
j_call: TRBJ2-2; v_call: TRBV5-4; d_call: NA; clone_size: NA; cdr3_aa: CASSPDSLSGELFF; cdr3_nt: TGTGCCAGCAGCCCGGACTCTCTCTCCGGGGAGCTGTTTTTT
j_call: TRBJ2-6; v_call: TRBV6-4; d_call: NA; clone_size: NA; cdr3_aa: CASSDRADGANVLTF; cdr3_nt: TGTGCCAGCAGTGACAGGGCCGACGGGGCCAACGTCCTGACTTTC
j_call: TRBJ2-5; v_call: TRBV28; d_call: NA; clone_size: NA; cdr3_aa: CASSPLNLYQETQYF; cdr3_nt: TGTGCCAGCAGTCCCCTTAACTTGTACCAAGAGACCCAGTACTTC
j_call: TRBJ1-2; v_call: TRBV28; d_call: TRBD1; clone_size: NA; cdr3_aa: CASGRGSGYGYTF; cdr3_nt: TGTGCCAGCGGCAGGGGGTCGGGATATGGCTACACCTTC
j_call: TRBJ2-7; v_call: TRBV9; d_call: TRBD2; clone_size: NA; cdr3_aa: CASSGGLAGTDEQYF; cdr3_nt: TGTGCCAGCAGCGGAGGACTAGCGGGTACGGACGAGCAGTACTTC
j_call: TRBJ2-3; v_call: TRBV9; d_call: NA; clone_size: NA; cdr3_aa: CASSPAWGMGPTDTQYF; cdr3_nt: TGTGCCAGCAGCCCGGCGTGGGGGATGGGACCCACAGATACGCAGTATTTT
j_call: TRBJ1-1; v_call: TRBV7-9; d_call: NA; clone_size: NA; cdr3_aa: CASSLLVLDEAFF; cdr3_nt: TGTGCCAGCAGCTTACTCGTCCTGGATGAAGCTTTCTTT
j_call: TRBJ2-2; v_call: TRBV6-4; d_call: TRBD2; clone_size: NA; cdr3_aa: CASSDSAGGHTGELFF; cdr3_nt: TGTGCCAGCAGTGACTCAGCGGGGGGGCACACCGGGGAGCTGTTTTTT
j_call: TRBJ2-7; v_call: TRBV7-9; d_call: TRBD2; clone_size: NA; cdr3_aa: CASSLRGGSDEQYF; cdr3_nt: TGTGCCAGCAGCTTACGCGGGGGGTCGGACGAGCAGTACTTC
j_call: TRBJ2-3; v_call: TRBV6-1; d_call: NA; clone_size: few; cdr3_aa: CASNQGATDTQYF; cdr3_nt: TGTGCCAGCAATCAGGGAGCCACAGATACGCAGTATTTT
j_call: TRBJ2-7; v_call: TRBV5-1; d_call: TRBD1; clone_size: NA; cdr3_aa: CASSPRTGMDQYF; cdr3_nt: TGCGCCAGCAGCCCGAGGACAGGCATGGACCAGTACTTC
j_call: TRBJ2-2; v_call: TRBV4-1; d_call: TRBD1; clone_size: once; cdr3_aa: CASSHSGTGPGELFF; cdr3_nt: TGCGCCAGCAGCCACTCCGGGACAGGGCCCGGGGAGCTGTTTTTT
j_call: TRBJ2-1; v_call: TRBV10-3; d_call: TRBD2; clone_size: NA; cdr3_aa: CAIRDGTSGRNNEQFF; cdr3_nt: TGTGCCATCAGGGATGGGACTAGCGGGAGGAACAATGAGCAGTTCTTC
j_call: TRBJ1-2; v_call: TRBV5-4; d_call: TRBD1; clone_size: NA; cdr3_aa: CASSLGQGSDGYTF; cdr3_nt: TGTGCCAGCAGCTTGGGACAGGGATCCGATGGCTACACCTTC
j_call: TRBJ2-7; v_call: TRBV19; d_call: TRBD1; clone_size: NA; cdr3_aa: CASSIAGQGSSYEQYF; cdr3_nt: TGTGCCAGTAGTATAGCCGGACAGGGTTCGTCCTACGAGCAGTACTTC
j_call: TRBJ1-2; v_call: TRBV27; d_call: TRBD1; clone_size: once; cdr3_aa: CASSPQGTLIYGYTF; cdr3_nt: TGTGCCAGCAGCCCACAGGGGACCTTAATCTATGGCTACACCTTC
j_call: TRBJ2-3; v_call: TRBV9; d_call: TRBD2; clone_size: NA; cdr3_aa: CASSPRLAGRTDTQYF; cdr3_nt: TGTGCCAGCAGCCCTCGACTAGCGGGTCGCACAGATACGCAGTATTTT
j_call: TRBJ2-1; v_call: TRBV28; d_call: TRBD1; clone_size: NA; cdr3_aa: CASSPPGQAHNEQFF; cdr3_nt: TGTGCCAGCAGCCCACCGGGACAGGCCCACAATGAGCAGTTCTTC
j_call: TRBJ1-1; v_call: TRBV19; d_call: NA; clone_size: once; cdr3_aa: CASSEALLSGAFF; cdr3_nt: TGTGCCAGTAGTGAGGCGTTGCTCTCAGGTGCTTTCTTT
j_call: TRBJ2-2; v_call: TRBV27; d_call: NA; clone_size: once; cdr3_aa: CASSPPTGELFF; cdr3_nt: TGTGCCAGCAGTCCCCCCACCGGGGAGCTGTTTTTT
j_call: TRBJ1-2; v_call: TRBV11-2; d_call: NA; clone_size: NA; cdr3_aa: CASSSHMGGRGYGYTF; cdr3_nt: TGTGCCAGCAGCTCTCACATGGGGGGAAGAGGCTATGGCTACACCTTC
j_call: TRBJ2-1; v_call: TRBV27; d_call: NA; clone_size: NA; cdr3_aa: CASSLTGESEQFF; cdr3_nt: TGTGCCAGCAGTTTGACGGGGGAGAGTGAGCAGTTCTTC
j_call: TRBJ2-6; v_call: TRBV11-1; d_call: TRBD1; clone_size: NA; cdr3_aa: CASSFGSGQGAGANVLTF; cdr3_nt: TGTGCCAGCAGCTTCGGGTCAGGACAGGGCGCTGGGGCCAACGTCCTGACTTTC
j_call: TRBJ1-2; v_call: TRBV5-6; d_call: NA; clone_size: NA; cdr3_aa: CASSPGVDGYGYTF; cdr3_nt: TGTGCCAGCAGCCCAGGGGTAGATGGCTATGGCTACACCTTC
j_call: TRBJ2-2; v_call: TRBV7-9; d_call: NA; clone_size: NA; cdr3_aa: CASSSRTLNTGELFF; cdr3_nt: TGTGCCAGCAGCTCTCGGACTCTTAACACCGGGGAGCTGTTTTTT